Below are 10 T cell receptor beta chains sequenced from a single sample in a study of T cells in localized non-small cell lung cancer. The table came from immunoSEQ multiplex PCR; TCRdb's copy has only in-frame clones and leaves some out. Found here are 5,000 to 6,500 clones, under 25% of them singletons; the top ten hold almost 10%. Source: lung tumor tissue, taken before any cancer treatment. The receptors originated from a female donor aged 60 or older with stage I lung adenocarcinoma.

V and J are TRBV5-1 and TRBJ2-1; possibly TRBD2 for D (5 bases). Germline CDR1 and CDR2: SGHRS and YFSETQ. This CDR3 contains 16 residues. Trimming took off 4 bases at V and 8 bases at J, with 22 bases between the two ends. In nucleotides, the CDR3 is TGCGCCAGCAGCCCCAGCTTCAGTAACCCGGAGGATGAGCAGTTCTTC. Translated, it gives CASSPSFSNPEDEQFF.

With regard to this clone: One end of the junction fails to match germline, which may point to a read error. The chain carries TRBV6-8 and TRBJ2-7; TRBD2 might be the D (6 bases). CDR1 and CDR2 from the germline V gene are MNHGY and SAAAGT. The CDR3 spans 14 residues. The CDR3 reads CASSDSKGGDEQYF. Written as DNA, the CDR3 is TGTGCCAGCAGTGACTCTAAGGGCGGGGACGAGCAGTACTTC.

This chain links TRBV28 with TRBJ1-2, with D unresolved. The CDR3 contains 14 residues. CDR1 and CDR2 (germline): MDHEN, SYDVKM. The ends were cut back, 7 bases at V and 6 bases at J, with 18 bases in the middle. The CDR3 spells CASILSGLSNGYTF. The CDR3 DNA reads as TGTGCCAGCATCTTATCAGGACTCTCAAATGGCTACACCTTC.

This chain links TRBV19 with TRBJ2-3, with no clear D. CDR3 length: 16 amino acids. In germline, CDR1 is LNHDA, CDR2 SQIVND (reference sequence). V lost 4 bases and J 1 base, leaving 15 bases between the germline ends. The CDR3 loop is CASSNPGVEGTDTQYF. In DNA, the CDR3 is TGTGCCAGTAGTAACCCGGGTGTCGAGGGCACAGATACGCAGTATTTT. The entire variable domain, with the rest obtained from reference TRBV19 and TRBJ2-3, is as follows: DGGITQSPKYLFRKEGQNVTLSCEQNLNHDAMYWYRQDPGQGLRLIYYSQIVNDFQKGDIAEGYSVSREKKESFPLTVTSAQKNPTAFYLCASSNPGVEGTDTQYFGPGTRLTVL.

The rearrangement uses TRBV18 and TRBJ1-2; 10 bases fit TRBD1. The CDR3 length is 15 residues. The germline V gene encodes CDR1 KGHSH and CDR2 LQKENI. Trimming removed 3 bases from V and 2 bases from J; junction bases left unmatched: 3. CDR3 nucleotide sequence: TGTGCCAGCTCACCGTCGACAGGGGGCAACTATGGCTACACCTTC. Amino acids: CASSPSTGGNYGYTF.

This sequence joins TRBV11-3 and TRBJ2-7; 15 bases line up with TRBD2. Germline CDR1 reads SGHNT; CDR2 reads YENEEA. V shed 5 bases, J shed 3 bases, and the junction held 5 bases outside the gene matches. The CDR3 is 16 amino acids. The CDR3, as DNA: TGTGCCAGCAGCCCCGGACTAGCGGGAGGGGTCTACGAGCAGTACTTC. Protein sequence: CASSPGLAGGVYEQYF.

The chain joins TRBV5-1 to TRBJ2-2; D might be TRBD1 (6 bases). The CDR3 runs to 16 residues. V dropped 0 bases and J dropped 4 bases, with 13 bases sitting between them. From germline, CDR1 is SGHRS and CDR2 YFSETQ. In nucleotides, the CDR3 is TGCGCCAGCAGCTTGGCGGGGACAATCGTCACCGGGGAGCTGTTTTTT. Translating gives CASSLAGTIVTGELFF.

The table lists this clone with a few counts. The V and J genes are TRBV10-3 and TRBJ2-7, with 10 bases matching TRBD2. This CDR3 comprises 14 residues. V lost 0 bases, J lost 4 bases, and 0 bases stayed unmatched. Germline lookup yields CDR1 ENHRY and CDR2 SYGVKD. The CDR3 region is CAISESSGRYEQYF. In DNA form, the CDR3 reads TGTGCCATCAGTGAGTCTAGCGGGAGGTACGAGCAGTACTTC.

This clone appeared a few times. The chain joins TRBV6-8 to TRBJ2-5; D unresolved. Trimming pared 0 bases from V and 4 bases from J, leaving 3 bases between. Germline loops: CDR1 MNHGY, CDR2 SAAAGT. The CDR3 spans 12 residues. The CDR3 DNA reads TGTGCCAGCAGTTACTCGAGAGAGACCCAGTACTTC. This codes for CASSYSRETQYF.

This chain links TRBV14 with TRBJ2-7; perhaps TRBD2 as D (5 bases). CDR1 is SGHDN, CDR2 FVKESK, per germline. The CDR3 consists of 14 residues. The V and J ends lost 4 bases and 4 bases respectively, with 14 bases between them. The CDR3 here is CASSPLDQRYEQYF. As DNA, the CDR3 is TGTGCCAGCAGCCCACTAGACCAAAGGTACGAGCAGTACTTC. Using reference TRBV14 and TRBJ2-7 for the parts outside the CDR3, the full variable domain is EAGVTQFPSHSVIEKGQTVTLRCDPISGHDNLYWYRRVMGKEIKFLLHFVKESKQDESGMPNNRFLAERTGGTYSTLKVQPAELEDSGVYFCASSPLDQRYEQYFGPGTRLTVT.